The clone carrying this T cell receptor (beta chain) occurred once. The data were obtained in a study of blood T cell repertoires in COVID-19. Libraries were prepared by immunoSEQ multiplex PCR; TCRdb keeps only in-frame clonotypes and omits some of them. This table holds tens of thousands of clones, 85% to 90% found once. This CDR3 is built from 15 residues. In germline, CDR1 is SGHKS, CDR2 YYEKEE (reference sequence). Trimming at V came to 0 bases and at J to 5 bases, leaving 3 bases not matched to a gene. The chain combines TRBV5-5 with TRBJ2-2, with TRBD2 matching over 8 bases. Source material: peripheral blood. The sequence derives from a human donor with active COVID-19. The donor label of this sample is uncertain. The CDR3 sequence: CASSLGSGVTGELFF. CDR3 sequence (DNA): TGTGCCAGCAGCTTGGGTAGCGGGGTTACCGGGGAGCTGTTTTTT.